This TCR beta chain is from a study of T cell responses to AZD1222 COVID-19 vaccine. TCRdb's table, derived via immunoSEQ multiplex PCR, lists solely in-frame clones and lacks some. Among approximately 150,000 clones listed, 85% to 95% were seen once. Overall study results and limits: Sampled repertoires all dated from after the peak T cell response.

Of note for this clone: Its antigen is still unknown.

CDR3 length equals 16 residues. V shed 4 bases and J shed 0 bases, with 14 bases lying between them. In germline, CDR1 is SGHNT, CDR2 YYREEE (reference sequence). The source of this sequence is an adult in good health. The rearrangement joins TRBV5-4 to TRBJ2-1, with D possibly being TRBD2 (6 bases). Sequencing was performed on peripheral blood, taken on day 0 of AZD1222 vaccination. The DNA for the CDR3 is TGTGCCAGCAGCCCCCGGGCGGGGAGCTCCTACAATGAGCAGTTCTTC. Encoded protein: CASSPRAGSSYNEQFF.